Shown below are 29 T cell receptor beta chains from a single sample sequenced in a study of shared clonotypes between healthy human individuals. The repertoire was sequenced with immunoSEQ multiplex PCR; TCRdb's copy has only in-frame clones and lacks some. The profile covers approximately 2.1 million clones, with over 90% appearing a single time and 0.39% taken by the ten largest. Specimen: naive CD4+ T cells from PBMCs. Documented subset: CD45RA+ positively selected. The receptor source for this set is a man in his late teens or twenties in good health. Some clones in this sample may be carry-over from other donors' samples.

The rearrangement joins TRBV7-3 to TRBJ2-7, with 8 bases that match TRBD1. From germline, CDR1 is SGHTA and CDR2 FQGTGA. The CDR3 covers 15 residues. V lost 1 base to trimming and J lost 2 bases; unmatched junction nucleotides: 4. The CDR3 nucleotides read TGTGCCAGCAGCTTAATGCCAGGGGGCGCCTACGAGCAGTACTTC. Residues: CASSLMPGGAYEQYF.

This clone was seen a handful of times. Other DNA sequences in the sample encode the same CDR3. The V and J genes are TRBV18 and TRBJ1-1, with D possibly TRBD1 on 6 matching bases. Trimming left V 5 bases short and J 1 base short, with 8 bases between. The CDR3 consists of 13 residues. Germline V gives CDR1 KGHSH, CDR2 LQKENI. CDR3 protein: CASSSDRNTEAFF. The CDR3 nucleotides are TGTGCCAGCTCATCGGACAGGAACACTGAAGCTTTCTTT.

The chain carries TRBV10-3 and TRBJ2-7; tentative D call: TRBD2 (5 bases). Germline V lookup: CDR1 ENHRY, CDR2 SYGVKD. V was pared by 2 bases and J by 7 bases, with 15 bases between. The CDR3 covers 14 residues. The chain's CDR3 is CAISESTGIGEQYF. The CDR3 DNA reads as TGTGCCATCAGTGAGAGTACGGGGATCGGGGAGCAGTACTTC.

The gene calls are TRBV7-9 and TRBJ1-1, with a tentative D call TRBD1 (6 bases). The CDR3 consists of 15 residues. The germline V gene encodes CDR1 SEHNR and CDR2 FQNEAQ (reference sequence). V gave up 5 bases and J gave up 5 bases, with 18 bases separating them. The CDR3 region is CASSLGAGVGTEAFF. As DNA, the CDR3 is TGTGCCAGCAGCCTAGGGGCAGGGGTAGGGACTGAAGCTTTCTTT.

V is TRBV4-2 and J is TRBJ2-3, with D perhaps matching TRBD2 (5 bases). Germline loops: CDR1 LGHNA, CDR2 YNFKEQ. There are 17 residues in the CDR3. The V gene lost 0 bases and the J gene lost 2 bases, with 15 bases spanning the gap. The CDR3 protein is CASSQEPIALFTDTQYF. CDR3 DNA sequence: TGTGCCAGCAGCCAAGAGCCCATAGCGCTATTCACAGATACGCAGTATTTT.

The rearrangement links TRBV4-3 to TRBJ2-2, with 7 bases matching TRBD2. CDR1 LGHNA and CDR2 YSLEER come from the germline V gene. The CDR3 runs 17 residues. The junction had 8 bases not matched to a gene; V was cut back by 1 base and J by 3 bases. The CDR3 loop is CASSQGWLADHTGELFF. CDR3 nucleotide sequence: TGCGCCAGCAGCCAAGGGTGGCTAGCGGACCACACCGGGGAGCTGTTTTTT.

This clone has a handful of counts. This CDR3 reads CASSLRQETEAFF. CDR3 DNA: TGTGCCAGCAGCTTGAGACAGGAAACTGAAGCTTTCTTT. The genes are TRBV7-3 and TRBJ1-1; D might be TRBD1 (6 bases). The CDR3 runs 13 residues. The V gene's germline CDR1 is SGHTA and CDR2 FQGTGA. V was shortened by 3 bases and J by 5 bases, with 10 bases between the two germline ends. Combining the CDR3 with reference TRBV7-3 and TRBJ1-1 gives the whole variable domain GAGVSQTPSNKVTEKGKYVELRCDPISGHTALYWYRQSLGQGPEFLIYFQGTGAADDSGLPNDRFFAVRPEGSVSTLKIQRTERGDSAVYLCASSLRQETEAFFGQGTRLTVV.

The J gene is TRBJ2-5, the V gene TRBV5-1, with D unresolved. Trimming took 0 bases from V and 7 from J, leaving 13 bases between them. This CDR3 comprises 14 residues. The germline CDR1 and CDR2 sequences are SGHRS and YFSETQ. Here the CDR3 reads CASSLGEVPGTQYF. The CDR3, as DNA: TGCGCCAGCAGCTTGGGTGAGGTCCCAGGGACCCAGTACTTC.

The chain combines TRBV9 with TRBJ2-3, with D unclear. This CDR3 contains 15 residues. In germline, CDR1 is SGDLS, CDR2 YYNGEE. V was cut by 4 bases and J by 0 bases, with 12 bases left in between. The CDR3 DNA sequence: TGTGCCAGCAGCTTCAGTAGCTCTAGCACAGATACGCAGTATTTT. Translation: CASSFSSSSTDTQYF.

The chain recombines TRBV9 with TRBJ2-1; D is unclear. This CDR3 has 14 amino acids. Germline-derived CDR1 and CDR2 are SGDLS and YYNGEE. V dropped 3 bases and J dropped 4 bases, with 11 bases sitting between them. CDR3 loop: CASSEAGDYNEQFF. The CDR3 DNA is TGTGCCAGCAGCGAGGCTGGGGATTACAATGAGCAGTTCTTC.

The V gene is TRBV6-5, the J gene TRBJ1-4; D is possibly TRBD1 (6 bases). The germline V gene has CDR1 MNHEY and CDR2 SVGAGI. Trimming took 2 bases from V and 8 from J, leaving 15 bases between them. This CDR3 has 15 amino acids. The CDR3 coding sequence is TGTGCCAGCAGTTACGCAGGGGCACGGAGGGAAAAACTGTTTTTT. Encoded protein: CASSYAGARREKLFF.

This chain links TRBV6-6 with TRBJ2-1; D ambiguous. The ends were cut back, 6 bases at V and 1 base at J, with 7 bases in the middle. In germline, CDR1 is MNHNY, CDR2 SVGAGI (reference sequence). CDR3 size: 13 residues. CDR3 nucleotides: TGTGCCAGCAGGGGCGGATCCTACAATGAGCAGTTCTTC. It specifies CASRGGSYNEQFF.

This clone appeared once. This chain connects TRBV5-4 to TRBJ2-2; a weak D match, TRBD2 (6 bases). Looked up from germline, CDR1 is SGHNT and CDR2 is YYREEE (reference sequence). V was trimmed by 3 bases and J by 2 bases, leaving 17 bases between them. The CDR3 has 17 amino acids. The CDR3 DNA reads TGTGCCAGCAGCTGGAGGGGACGGGACCCTAACACCGGGGAGCTGTTTTTT. As protein: CASSWRGRDPNTGELFF.

The chain couples TRBV7-9 to TRBJ1-6; 8 bases are shared with TRBD1. V was clipped by 2 bases and J by 10 bases; unmatched bases: 4. The germline V gene encodes CDR1 SEHNR and CDR2 FQNEAQ (reference sequence). The CDR3 extends over 14 amino acids. CDR3 residues: CASSLQGAGSPLHF. The CDR3 region has the DNA TGTGCCAGCAGCTTACAGGGGGCTGGGTCACCCCTCCACTTT.

The V gene is TRBV5-1, the J gene TRBJ2-1; D possibly matches TRBD1 or TRBD2 (5 bases each). The V gene's germline CDR1 is SGHRS and CDR2 YFSETQ. The CDR3 runs 17 residues. Trimming took 4 bases from V and 3 from J, leaving 20 bases between them. CDR3: CASSLEPGTSVYNEQFF. DNA of the CDR3: TGCGCCAGCAGCCTGGAACCCGGGACGTCCGTCTACAATGAGCAGTTCTTC. The complete variable domain, with remaining parts taken from reference TRBV5-1 and TRBJ2-1, reads KAGVTQTPRYLIKTRGQQVTLSCSPISGHRSVSWYQQTPGQGLQFLFEYFSETQRNKGNFPGRFSGRQFSNSRSEMNVSTLELGDSALYLCASSLEPGTSVYNEQFFGPGTRLTVL.

This sequence joins TRBV28 and TRBJ1-5, with TRBD1 matching over 12 bases. The CDR3 extends over 19 amino acids. Germline CDR1 reads MDHEN; CDR2 reads SYDVKM. Losses at the gene ends were 6 bases for V and 0 bases for J; bases not matched to a gene: 12. The CDR3 DNA reads as TGTGCCAGCAGCATGCGGGACAGGGGGCAGAGATATAGCAATCAGCCCCAGCATTTT. This translates into CASSMRDRGQRYSNQPQHF.

The chain combines TRBV5-4 with TRBJ1-1, with D unclear. The CDR3 covers 13 residues. The germline V and J ends were trimmed by 2 bases and 7 bases, with 12 bases remaining between them. Germline V CDR1 and CDR2: SGHNT, YYREEE (reference sequence). CDR3 coding DNA: TGTGCCAGCAGCTTATCGGCAGCCCGTGAAGCTTTCTTT. It encodes CASSLSAAREAFF. The entire variable domain, with the rest obtained from reference TRBV5-4 and TRBJ1-1, is as follows: ETGVTQSPTHLIKTRGQQVTLRCSSQSGHNTVSWYQQALGQGPQFIFQYYREEENGRGNFPPRFSGLQFPNYSSELNVNALELDDSALYLCASSLSAAREAFFGQGTRLTVV.

The chain recombines TRBV10-3 with TRBJ2-5; TRBD1 might be the D (5 bases). V lost 0 bases and J lost 5, with 13 bases in between. The CDR3 length is 15 residues. The germline CDR1 and CDR2 sequences are ENHRY and SYGVKD. This CDR3 is CAISESKGIQETQYF. The CDR3 DNA sequence: TGTGCCATCAGTGAGTCGAAGGGGATTCAGGAGACCCAGTACTTC.

V and J are TRBV7-8 and TRBJ2-5; possible D gene TRBD1, 5 bases. The CDR3 has 12 amino acids. The germline V gene has CDR1 SGHVS and CDR2 FQNEAQ. Between the trimmed V and J ends, which lost 6 bases and 3 bases, there was a span of 8 bases. This CDR3 reads CASRQTEETQYF. In nucleotides, the CDR3 is TGTGCCAGCAGACAGACAGAAGAGACCCAGTACTTC.

The genes are TRBV5-1 and TRBJ1-5; 7 bases map to TRBD1. The CDR3 length is 16 residues. CDR1 is SGHRS, CDR2 YFSETQ, per germline. V gave up 4 bases and J gave up 2 bases; unmatched junction bases: 9. The CDR3 sequence: CASSIGGGEGNQPQHF. The CDR3, as DNA: TGCGCCAGCAGCATTGGAGGGGGCGAAGGCAATCAGCCCCAGCATTTT.

The chain employs TRBV6-6 and TRBJ1-4; D is ambiguous. CDR1 and CDR2 (germline): MNHNY, SVGAGI (reference sequence). The V end was cut by 5 bases, the J end by 8 bases, with 12 bases between. This CDR3 spans 13 amino acids. The CDR3 is CASSRQREEKLFF. DNA for the CDR3: TGTGCCAGCAGTCGGCAGAGGGAGGAAAAACTGTTTTTT.

This sequence joins TRBV2 and TRBJ2-7; D call uncertain. Trimming cost V 2 bases and J 1 base, with 9 bases left between them. Germline lookup yields CDR1 SNHLY and CDR2 FYNNEI. The CDR3 loop spans 14 amino acids. CDR3 loop: CASSENGRSYEQYF. CDR3 DNA sequence: TGTGCCAGCAGTGAAAATGGACGGTCCTACGAGCAGTACTTC.

The rearrangement links TRBV6-5 to TRBJ1-4, with TRBD1 matching over 9 bases. With V trimmed by 1 base and J by 8 bases, 8 bases remained unmatched. The CDR3 is 16 amino acids. Germline-derived CDR1 and CDR2 are MNHEY and SVGAGI. The CDR3 spells CASSYFPNDRGEKLFF. CDR3 DNA sequence: TGTGCCAGCAGTTACTTCCCCAACGACAGGGGGGAAAAACTGTTTTTT.

This rearrangement joins TRBV2 to TRBJ1-5; 11 nucleotides align to TRBD1. The CDR3 sequence is 17 residues long. Germline V lookup: CDR1 SNHLY, CDR2 FYNNEI. Trimming took 6 bases from V and 6 from J; bases not matched to a gene: 13. CDR3 DNA sequence: TGTGCCAGCAGCCGTATCGGGGGGACAGGGGGAGCTCAGCCCCAGCATTTT. It yields the protein CASSRIGGTGGAQPQHF.

The J gene is TRBJ2-7, the V gene TRBV6-5, with D tentatively TRBD1 (6 bases). This CDR3 region has 13 residues. Germline CDR1 is MNHEY and CDR2 is SVGAGI. The V gene lost 4 bases and the J gene lost 7 bases, with 14 bases spanning the gap. The CDR3 DNA follows: TGTGCCAGCAGTTCGGGACACGTAAGGGAGCAGTACTTC. This sequence encodes CASSSGHVREQYF.

This chain's CDR3 is CASTPAPNYEQYF. CDR3 coding DNA: TGTGCCAGCACCCCGGCGCCTAACTACGAGCAGTACTTC. This sequence joins TRBV5-4 and TRBJ2-7; no clear D gene. CDR3 length equals 13 residues. Germline CDR1 and CDR2: SGHNT and YYREEE (reference sequence). Trimming removed 6 bases at V and 3 bases at J, with 13 bases between.

J is TRBJ2-7 and V is TRBV5-1; D uncertain. CDR3 length: 12 amino acids. V lost 3 bases and J lost 6, with 10 bases in between. Germline V gene lookup returns CDR1 SGHRS and CDR2 YFSETQ. The CDR3 bases are TGCGCCAGCAGCTCCCCCCCCCTCGAGCAGTACTTC. Its translation: CASSSPPLEQYF.

This chain joins TRBV10-3 and TRBJ2-5, with D perhaps TRBD1 (5 bases). CDR3 length equals 14 residues. Trimming pared 1 base from V and 5 bases from J, leaving 11 bases between. CDR1 is ENHRY, CDR2 SYGVKD, per germline. The CDR3 sequence is CAISELGRRETQYF. The CDR3 DNA reads as TGTGCCATCAGTGAGTTGGGGCGTCGGGAGACCCAGTACTTC.

This clone occurred a few times. The chain carries TRBV6-5 and TRBJ1-2, with D maybe TRBD1 (5 bases). The CDR3 totals 16 residues. In germline, CDR1 is MNHEY, CDR2 SVGAGI. The V and J ends lost 2 bases and 4 bases respectively, with 17 bases between them. The CDR3 sequence: CASSYPLGRGFYGYTF. The CDR3 coding sequence is TGTGCCAGCAGTTACCCCCTAGGAAGGGGATTCTATGGCTACACCTTC.